The 18 T cell receptor beta chains reported below all come from one sample, sequenced in a study of T cell responses to AZD1222 COVID-19 vaccine. This table comes from immunoSEQ multiplex PCR, and its TCRdb copy is limited to in-frame clones, with some not included. The table has fewer than 100,000 clones, roughly 89% seen once. This specimen was peripheral blood, taken on day 0 of AZD1222 vaccination. These receptors were taken from an adult in good health.

This clone was recorded a few times. The gene calls are TRBV7-3 and TRBJ2-3; the D gene is possibly TRBD1 (7 bases). Germline loops: CDR1 SGHTA, CDR2 FQGTGA. V gave up 5 bases and J gave up 2 bases, with 14 bases separating them. The CDR3 is 15 amino acids. Here the CDR3 reads CASSRQGGITDTQYF. For the CDR3, the DNA is TGTGCCAGCAGCCGACAGGGAGGTATCACAGATACGCAGTATTTT. The full variable domain, its missing parts supplied by reference TRBV7-3 and TRBJ2-3, is GAGVSQTPSNKVTEKGKYVELRCDPISGHTALYWYRQSLGQGPEFLIYFQGTGAADDSGLPNDRFFAVRPEGSVSTLKIQRTERGDSAVYLCASSRQGGITDTQYFGPGTRLTVL.

A single count supports this clone. This rearrangement joins TRBV18 to TRBJ2-3, with D perhaps being TRBD1 or TRBD2 (5 bases each). CDR1 is KGHSH and CDR2 is LQKENI in the germline V gene. The CDR3 loop spans 15 amino acids. The ends were cut back, 5 bases at V and 2 bases at J, with 14 bases in the middle. The DNA of the CDR3 is TGTGCCAGCTCATCTACCGGGACGAACACAGATACGCAGTATTTT. It translates to CASSSTGTNTDTQYF.

The genes are TRBV9 and TRBJ2-1; 8 positions agree with TRBD2. V was clipped by 0 bases and J by 4 bases; unmatched bases: 6. The CDR3 has 16 residues. Germline values: CDR1 SGDLS, CDR2 YYNGEE. The CDR3 nucleotides read TGTGCCAGCAGCGTAGACTTGCGGGGGGCTTACAATGAGCAGTTCTTC. It encodes CASSVDLRGAYNEQFF.

This chain joins TRBV7-8 and TRBJ2-1, with D unclear. Between the trimmed V and J ends, which lost 1 base and 8 bases, there was a span of 15 bases. This CDR3 spans 15 amino acids. The germline CDR1 and CDR2 sequences are SGHVS and FQNEAQ. This CDR3 reads CASSLGGAVRYEQFF. The CDR3, as DNA: TGTGCCAGCAGCTTAGGCGGTGCCGTCCGATATGAGCAGTTCTTC.

The J gene is TRBJ1-1, the V gene TRBV7-6; 10 positions agree with TRBD1. The CDR3 totals 15 residues. The germline V gene has CDR1 SGHVS and CDR2 FNYEAQ. V was clipped by 5 bases and J by 6 bases; unmatched bases: 9. CDR3 in amino acids: CASSHPYGTGAEAFF. The CDR3 region has the DNA TGTGCCAGCAGCCACCCCTACGGGACAGGGGCTGAAGCTTTCTTT.

The chain has TRBV6-5 and TRBJ1-5; 7 nucleotides match TRBD1. CDR1 and CDR2 from the germline V gene are MNHEY and SVGAGI. The CDR3 consists of 15 residues. V dropped 1 base and J dropped 3; count of bases not matched to a gene: 3. The DNA for the CDR3 is TGTGCCAGCAGTTACTACCAGGGGGACAATCAGCCCCAGCATTTT. It yields the protein CASSYYQGDNQPQHF.

This clone has just a few counts. The rearrangement links TRBV7-2 to TRBJ2-7; 9 bases line up with TRBD2. CDR1 SGHTA and CDR2 FQGNSA come from the germline V gene. The V and J ends lost 1 base and 5 bases, in that order; junction bases with no gene match: 3. CDR3 length equals 14 residues. The CDR3 loop reads CASSLGGGANEQYF. CDR3 nucleotides: TGTGCCAGCAGCTTAGGCGGGGGGGCGAACGAGCAGTACTTC.

This clone appeared a single time. V gene TRBV4-1 combines with J gene TRBJ1-2; D ambiguous. The germline gives CDR1 MGHRA, CDR2 YSYEKL. The V and J ends lost 3 bases and 3 bases respectively, with 11 bases between them. The CDR3 extends over 14 amino acids. CDR3: CASSQSGRDYGYTF. CDR3 DNA sequence: TGCGCCAGCAGCCAGTCCGGGCGCGACTATGGCTACACCTTC.

This sequence joins TRBV29-1 and TRBJ2-5, with a weak D call TRBD2 (9 bases). Trimming removed 7 bases from V and 5 bases from J, with 26 bases in between. The CDR3 covers 16 residues. Germline V lookup: CDR1 SQVTM, CDR2 ANQGSEA. The CDR3 region is CSAQGASGAAGETQYF. The CDR3 nucleotides are TGCAGCGCCCAGGGGGCTAGCGGGGCCGCCGGGGAGACCCAGTACTTC.

The chain couples TRBV10-3 to TRBJ1-2, with a possible D match to TRBD1 (5 bases). Trimming took off 4 bases at V and 6 bases at J, with 12 bases between the two ends. The CDR3 has 13 amino acids. Germline V gene data show CDR1 as ENHRY and CDR2 as SYGVKD. CDR3 bases: TGTGCCATCAGTGCTCCGGGGGAAAATGGCTACACCTTC. Encoded protein: CAISAPGENGYTF.

V usage is TRBV11-2 and J usage is TRBJ2-2; no reliable D call. V was shortened by 0 bases and J by 8 bases, with 7 bases between the two germline ends. The CDR3 spans 13 residues. Germline lookup yields CDR1 SGHAT and CDR2 FQNNGV. The CDR3 reads CASSLEVVGELFF. The CDR3 nucleotides read TGTGCCAGCAGCTTAGAGGTAGTGGGGGAGCTGTTTTTT.

The rearrangement links TRBV3-1 (or the pseudogene TRBV3-2) to TRBJ2-5; TRBD1 aligns across 9 bases. Trimming cost V 7 bases and J 8 bases; bases outside gene matches: 8. This CDR3 is 13 amino acids long. The V gene's germline CDR1 is LGHDT and CDR2 YNNKEL (reference sequence). CDR3 residues: CASTLDRGPTQYF. The CDR3 nucleotides read TGTGCCAGCACCCTGGACAGGGGCCCAACCCAGTACTTC.

About this clone: Additional DNA sequences in this sample encode the identical CDR3. This chain joins TRBV7-3 and TRBJ2-7, with D possibly being TRBD1 (6 bases). The V gene lost 5 bases and the J gene lost 1 base, with 12 bases spanning the gap. In germline, CDR1 is SGHTA, CDR2 FQGTGA. The CDR3 contains 14 residues. The CDR3 region is CASSPTGPSYEQYF. The CDR3 bases are TGTGCCAGCAGCCCGACAGGACCATCCTACGAGCAGTACTTC.

J is TRBJ1-5 and V is TRBV28, with a tentative D call TRBD1 (5 bases). Between the trimmed V and J ends, which lost 4 bases and 2 bases, there was a span of 9 bases. CDR1 and CDR2 (germline): MDHEN, SYDVKM. This CDR3 spans 14 amino acids. CDR3 sequence: CASSWGSGNQPQHF. CDR3 nucleotide sequence: TGTGCCAGCAGTTGGGGGAGCGGCAATCAGCCCCAGCATTTT.

The chain is built from TRBV28 and TRBJ2-1, with 14 bases identical to TRBD2. V lost 5 bases, J lost 2 bases, and 8 bases stayed unmatched. Germline CDR1 reads MDHEN; CDR2 reads SYDVKM. The CDR3 consists of 18 residues. CDR3 residues: CASSPATSGGAPYNEQFF. DNA of the CDR3: TGTGCCAGCAGTCCGGCGACTAGCGGGGGGGCCCCCTACAATGAGCAGTTCTTC. Based on the CDR3 plus reference TRBV28 and TRBJ2-1, the full variable domain is DVKVTQSSRYLVKRTGEKVFLECVQDMDHENMFWYRQDPGLGLRLIYFSYDVKMKEKGDIPEGYSVSREKKERFSLILESASTNQTSMYLCASSPATSGGAPYNEQFFGPGTRLTVL.

V usage is TRBV6-5 and J usage is TRBJ1-1; D ambiguous. The CDR3 is 11 residues long. Per germline, CDR1 MNHEY and CDR2 SVGAGI. V lost 5 bases, J lost 6 bases, and 7 bases lay in between. The DNA of the CDR3 is TGTGCCAGCAGTCCTCGGGCTGAAGCTTTCTTT. It encodes CASSPRAEAFF.

The count of this clone is one. The DNA of the CDR3 is TGTGCCAGTAGAGAGACAGGGGGCGAGGGTCAGCCCCAGCATTTT. This encodes CASRETGGEGQPQHF. J is TRBJ1-5 and V is TRBV19; the match to TRBD1 covers 10 bases. Per germline, CDR1 LNHDA and CDR2 SQIVND (reference sequence). The J segment lost 6 bases and the V segment lost 6 bases, leaving 8 bases of the junction unmatched. The CDR3 runs 15 residues.

V and J are TRBV6-2 or TRBV6-3 and TRBJ1-1, with TRBD1 matching 7 bases. The J segment lost 8 bases and the V segment lost 4 bases, leaving 10 bases of the junction unmatched. CDR3 length: 14 residues. Germline V gene lookup returns CDR1 MNHEY and CDR2 SVGEGT. CDR3 bases: TGTGCCAGCAGTTGGGTTGGGACAGCAGCCGAAGCTTTCTTT. Translated, it gives CASSWVGTAAEAFF.